This section outlines one TCR beta chain sequence together with its context. The target antigen is unknown. The ends were cut back, 0 bases at V and 5 bases at J, with 8 bases in the middle. The CDR3 length is 14 residues. In germline, CDR1 is MNHEY, CDR2 SVGAGI. The data belong to a study of cytomegalovirus exposure and HLA in healthy donors. Study as a whole: Drawn from HLA-typed donors, about 85 million unique TCRs were held in an early data release.

In the PCR, 60 Vbeta and 13 Jbeta primers were used. Clones were read by immunoSEQ multiplex PCR, and TCRdb kept only the in-frame ones, dropping some. The sample lists roughly 150,000 clones, approximately 80% occurring once. Study-wide points: In a later analysis, parvovirus B19, influenza, CMV and Epstein-Barr virus appeared linked to several top co-occurrence clusters.

Material: PBMCs. This chain connects TRBV6-5 to TRBJ2-1; unclear D gene. This TCR was recovered from a woman in her forties or fifties in good health and CMV-seropositive. The CDR3 loop is CASSYSSYHNEQFF. CDR3 nucleotide sequence: TGTGCCAGCAGTTACTCGTCGTATCACAATGAGCAGTTCTTC.